Sequencing of this TCR beta chain was carried out in a study of metastatic and nonmetastatic thyroid tumors. Overall study context: Repertoires from blood and tumor or nodule tissue of malignant and benign thyroid patients were compared. General study results and limits: It was reported that TCR beta diversity was significantly higher in malignant thyroid tumors than benign nodules, in blood and tumor.

Patients underwent thyroid surgery, and none had received any treatment before it. Study processing details: Using the CDR3 differences seen across clinicopathological groups, the authors built a distant-metastasis classifier for papillary thyroid cancer, which was meant to discriminate distant-metastatic patients. TCRdb reanalyzed the PCR reads via MiXCR. It is TCRdb's table, rather than the study itself, that gives the V and J calls and clone size. Of roughly 75,000 clones in the sample, around 12% were seen once. At least ten counts were recorded for this clone. Its antigen is still unknown. V was trimmed by 5 bases and J by 0 bases, leaving 14 bases between them. This CDR3 has 15 amino acids. Germline CDR1 LGHDT, CDR2 YNNKEL (reference sequence).

The source material was tumor tissue. This receptor was identified in a female donor with papillary thyroid cancer or a benign thyroid nodule (not recorded which). Some clones in this sample may be carry-over from other donors' samples. This chain connects TRBV3-1 to TRBJ2-7; D is possibly TRBD2 (5 bases). DNA of the CDR3: TGTGCCAGCAGCACCACTAGTGCCAGCTCCTACGAGCAGTACTTC. Translation: CASSTTSASSYEQYF.